The subject of this entry is one T cell receptor (beta chain). The antigen is not known. The sample originates from a study of high-grade serous ovarian cancer treatment subgroups. Between the trimmed V and J ends, which lost 10 bases and 0 bases, there was a span of 12 bases. The CDR3 is 14 residues long. Germline loops: CDR1 SGHNT, CDR2 YENEEA. Tumor samples were obtained before definitive surgery or chemotherapy. Sequenced by immunoSEQ multiplex PCR; TCRdb stores in-frame clones only, minus some. This table has roughly 15,000 clones, 85% to 90% appearing once. General observations from the study: Repertoire similarity ranged roughly 0.11 to 0.85 between tumors of one patient. Spatial context was lost because tumors were sequenced in bulk. TCR relatedness rose with neoantigen level and trended with mutation load.

This receptor was identified in a human donor with high-grade serous ovarian cancer. The specimen was tumor tissue. V gene TRBV11-3 combines with J gene TRBJ2-2, with D perhaps TRBD1 or TRBD2 (5 bases each). The CDR3 DNA sequence: TGTGCCACTGGAGAGGGACCGAACACCGGGGAGCTGTTTTTT. Protein product: CATGEGPNTGELFF.